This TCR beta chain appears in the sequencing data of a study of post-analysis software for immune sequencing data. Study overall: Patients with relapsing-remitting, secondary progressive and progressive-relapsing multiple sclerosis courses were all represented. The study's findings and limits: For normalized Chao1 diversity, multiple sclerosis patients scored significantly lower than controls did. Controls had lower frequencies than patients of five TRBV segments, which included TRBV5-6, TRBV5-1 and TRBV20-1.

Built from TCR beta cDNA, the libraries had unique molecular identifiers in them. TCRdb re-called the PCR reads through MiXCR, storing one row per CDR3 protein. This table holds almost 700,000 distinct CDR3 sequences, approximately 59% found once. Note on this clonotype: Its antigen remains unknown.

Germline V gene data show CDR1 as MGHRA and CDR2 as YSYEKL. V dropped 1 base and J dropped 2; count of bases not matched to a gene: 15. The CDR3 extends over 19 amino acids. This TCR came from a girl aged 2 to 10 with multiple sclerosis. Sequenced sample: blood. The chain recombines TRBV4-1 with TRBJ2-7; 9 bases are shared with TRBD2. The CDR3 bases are TGCGCCAGCAGCCAAGGGGAAGGGGGTAGCGGGAGTTACGCCTACGAGCAGTACTTC. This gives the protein CASSQGEGGSGSYAYEQYF.